This T cell receptor (beta chain) was retrieved from a study of cytomegalovirus exposure and HLA in healthy donors. The donors formed part of the approximately 130-subject validation cohort, distinct from the approximately 670-subject first cohort. V was shortened by 2 bases and J by 7 bases, with 6 bases between the two germline ends. From germline, CDR1 is SGHTA and CDR2 FQGNSA. This CDR3 spans 12 amino acids. Repertoires were generated with immunoSEQ multiplex PCR, while TCRdb's copy carries only in-frame clones and drops some. The data contain roughly 120,000 clones, approximately 88% of them singletons. Study-wide results and limits: Rare sequences made up most TCRs, while some public TCRs were found in many donors. Altogether, 150 or so TCR beta chains were recorded as cytomegalovirus-associated. A few of the chains that were CMV-associated were confirmed in vitro to be specific for CMV antigens.

On this clone: Its antigen is undetermined.

The TCR originated in a man between 18 and 35 years old in good health and CMV-seronegative. The specimen sequenced was PBMCs. The genes are TRBV7-2 and TRBJ2-1; tentative D call: TRBD2 (5 bases). The DNA of the CDR3 is TGTGCCAGCAGCTTACGGGGAAATGAGCAGTTCTTC. Translation: CASSLRGNEQFF.